The rows below give T cell receptor beta chains drawn from one sample of a study of regulatory T cells in long-lasting Graves disease. A single record per CDR3 protein comes from TCRdb applying MiXCR to the multiplex PCR reads. The sample has roughly 500,000 distinct CDR3 sequences; 12% are singletons. These records were also assigned to another study, of T cells in Graves' hyperthyroidism and ophthalmopathy.

The sample was peripheral blood mononuclear cells (PBMCs), taken at new diagnosis, from a patient treated with antithyroid drugs. The receptors stem from a woman in her twenties or thirties with Graves disease. The CDR3 runs from the conserved cysteine through the conserved F or W. The order of the fields is D gene, V gene, clone size, J gene, CDR3 DNA, CDR3 protein. The D gene is left open where the match is weak. The size of a clone is reported for some rows only, either as once, few or many, or as a class for expanded clones.

D: NA; V: TRBV3-1; size: many; J: TRBJ1-1; DNA: TGTGCCAGCAGCCTACGGACGGGGACGGAAGCTTCCTTT; CDR3: CASSLRTGTEASF
D: TRBD1; V: TRBV7-3; size: NA; J: TRBJ2-3; DNA: TGTGCCAGCACCTCAGGGGGAAACACAGATACGCAGTATTTT; CDR3: CASTSGGNTDTQYF
D: TRBD2; V: TRBV5-1; size: many; J: TRBJ2-2; DNA: TGCGCCAGCACCGGGACTAGCGGGAGAGCCGGGGAGCTGTTTTTT; CDR3: CASTGTSGRAGELFF
D: TRBD2; V: TRBV18; size: many; J: TRBJ2-1; DNA: TGTGCCAGCTCACCACTTAGCGGGAGAAATAATGAGCAGTTCTTC; CDR3: CASSPLSGRNNEQFF
D: NA; V: TRBV12-3/TRBV12-4; size: many; J: TRBJ1-2; DNA: TGTGCCAGCAGTTTTTCCACCTTCTATGGCTACACCTTC; CDR3: CASSFSTFYGYTF
D: NA; V: TRBV28; size: NA; J: TRBJ2-2; DNA: TGTGCCAGCAGTCTACTAACCGGGACAAGATACACCGGGGAGCTGTTTTTT; CDR3: CASSLLTGTRYTGELFF
D: NA; V: TRBV3-1; size: many; J: TRBJ2-7; DNA: TGTGCCAGCAGTCAGGTGGGCGAGCAGTACTTC; CDR3: CASSQVGEQYF
D: TRBD2; V: TRBV5-6; size: NA; J: TRBJ2-2; DNA: TGTGCCAGCAGCGGACTCCGGGGACTAGCAACCGCCGGGGAGCTGTTTTTT; CDR3: CASSGLRGLATAGELFF
D: NA; V: TRBV19; size: NA; J: TRBJ1-6; DNA: TGTGCCAGTAGTGAAGGGTTCTATAATTCACCCCTCCACTTT; CDR3: CASSEGFYNSPLHF
D: NA; V: TRBV11-2; size: many; J: TRBJ2-1; DNA: TGTGCCAGCAGCTTAGCTGTCACGCCGAACAATGAGCAGTTCTTC; CDR3: CASSLAVTPNNEQFF
D: TRBD1; V: TRBV2; size: NA; J: TRBJ1-5; DNA: TGTGCCAGCCAGAACGGCAGGGGGGAGCCCCAGCATTTT; CDR3: CASQNGRGEPQHF
D: NA; V: TRBV27; size: NA; J: TRBJ2-2; DNA: TGTGCCAGCAGTTTCATATACACCGGGGAGCTGTTTTTT; CDR3: CASSFIYTGELFF
D: TRBD1; V: TRBV11-3; size: many; J: TRBJ2-7; DNA: TGTGCCAGCAGCTCAGGGGGCTTGTCCTCCTACGAGCAGTACTTC; CDR3: CASSSGGLSSYEQYF
D: NA; V: TRBV20-1; size: few; J: TRBJ2-7; DNA: TGCAGTGCCCAATTTGGGTCCTACGAGCAGTACTTC; CDR3: CSAQFGSYEQYF
D: NA; V: TRBV2; size: many; J: TRBJ2-7; DNA: TGTGCCAGCAGTGGCGACCAGGGGACACAAACCTACGAGCAGTACTTC; CDR3: CASSGDQGTQTYEQYF
D: NA; V: TRBV2; size: few; J: TRBJ2-1; DNA: TGTGCCAGCATCCTACCAGGAGGTACCAATGAGCAGTTCTTC; CDR3: CASILPGGTNEQFF
D: TRBD2; V: TRBV28; size: many; J: TRBJ2-7; DNA: TGTGCCAGCAGTCCGACTAGCGGGAGGACTTACGAGCAGTACTTC; CDR3: CASSPTSGRTYEQYF
D: NA; V: TRBV30; size: NA; J: TRBJ1-5; DNA: TGTGCCTGTAGTTGGTCGGGGAATCAGCCCCAGCATTTT; CDR3: CACSWSGNQPQHF
D: TRBD1; V: TRBV7-9; size: many; J: TRBJ2-1; DNA: TGTGCCAGCAGCTGGAAGACAGGGGACCCCTACAATGAGCAGTTCTTC; CDR3: CASSWKTGDPYNEQFF
D: TRBD1; V: TRBV7-9; size: NA; J: TRBJ1-1; DNA: TGTGCCAGCAGCTTAAAGATGGGACAGGCGAGGACCACTGAAGCTTTCTTT; CDR3: CASSLKMGQARTTEAFF
D: TRBD1; V: TRBV18; size: NA; J: TRBJ1-3; DNA: TGTGCCAGCTCACCGCGACAGGGGACAAGCGGAAACACCATATATTTT; CDR3: CASSPRQGTSGNTIYF
D: NA; V: TRBV2; size: many; J: TRBJ2-3; DNA: TGTGCCAGTATCAGGACCGAAGGGGATACGCAGTATTTT; CDR3: CASIRTEGDTQYF
D: NA; V: TRBV24-1; size: many; J: TRBJ2-1; DNA: TGTGCCACCAGTGATTTGTCCGTGAAGTATGAGCAGTTCTTC; CDR3: CATSDLSVKYEQFF
D: NA; V: TRBV5-1; size: NA; J: TRBJ2-7; DNA: TGCGCCAGCAGCTTGGCCGGGTGGGAGAGGTCCTACGAGCAGTACTTC; CDR3: CASSLAGWERSYEQYF
D: NA; V: TRBV7-9; size: many; J: TRBJ1-1; DNA: TGTGCCAGCAGCTCGAGGGGTGAAGCTTTCTTT; CDR3: CASSSRGEAFF
D: TRBD2; V: TRBV7-3; size: NA; J: TRBJ2-2; DNA: TGTGCCAGCAGCCGACTAGCGGGAGGTTTTTCCGCCGGGGAGCTGTTTTTT; CDR3: CASSRLAGGFSAGELFF
D: NA; V: TRBV5-1; size: NA; J: TRBJ2-1; DNA: TGCGCCAGCAGCTTCGCTACAGGATCCTCCTACAATGAGCAGTTCTTC; CDR3: CASSFATGSSYNEQFF
D: NA; V: TRBV11-2; size: many; J: TRBJ1-2; DNA: TGTGCCAGCAGCCCCGTACCGGACCCAGCCTATGGCTACACCTTC; CDR3: CASSPVPDPAYGYTF
D: NA; V: TRBV29-1; size: many; J: TRBJ2-1; DNA: TGCAGCGCTGACACTTTGAGCTCCTACAATGAGCAGTTCTTC; CDR3: CSADTLSSYNEQFF
D: NA; V: TRBV20-1; size: few; J: TRBJ1-4; DNA: TGCAGTGCTTGGGAGACTCTCAATGAAAAACTGTTTTTT; CDR3: CSAWETLNEKLFF
D: NA; V: TRBV30; size: many; J: TRBJ1-2; DNA: TGTGCCTGGAGCCTTCAGTATGGCTACACCTTC; CDR3: CAWSLQYGYTF
D: NA; V: TRBV7-2; size: many; J: TRBJ1-5; DNA: TGTGCCAGCAGCCTCAACCCGGGGGGCAATCAGCCCCAGCATTTT; CDR3: CASSLNPGGNQPQHF
D: NA; V: TRBV9; size: NA; J: TRBJ2-1; DNA: TGTGCCAGCAGCGTAGGGGGGGCCTCCTACAATGAGCGGTTCTTC; CDR3: CASSVGGASYNERFF
D: NA; V: TRBV29-1; size: many; J: TRBJ1-4; DNA: TGCAGCGGAGGCTGGGGGGAAAAACTGTTTTTT; CDR3: CSGGWGEKLFF
D: TRBD1; V: TRBV2; size: NA; J: TRBJ2-1; DNA: TGTGCCAGCAGTATACCCGGGACAGGGGGACTCAATGAGCAGTTCTTC; CDR3: CASSIPGTGGLNEQFF
D: TRBD1; V: TRBV5-4; size: few; J: TRBJ2-7; DNA: TGTGCCAGCAGCTCAAAGACAGGGAAATCCTACGAGCAGTACTTC; CDR3: CASSSKTGKSYEQYF
D: TRBD2; V: TRBV9; size: few; J: TRBJ2-5; DNA: TGTGCCAGCAGCGTAGCTCCAGCGGGAAGAGAGACCCAGTACTTC; CDR3: CASSVAPAGRETQYF
D: NA; V: TRBV6-5; size: few; J: TRBJ1-6; DNA: TGTGCCAGCAGTTACTCGAATCGGCTCTTTAATTCACCCCTCCACTTT; CDR3: CASSYSNRLFNSPLHF
D: NA; V: TRBV4-2; size: many; J: TRBJ1-3; DNA: TGTGCCAGCAGCCAGCCGGGACACGCCTTTTTGCCCATATATTTT; CDR3: CASSQPGHAFLPIYF
D: NA; V: TRBV5-6; size: NA; J: TRBJ1-2; DNA: TGTGCCAGCAGCTTGGATCTGGGGATCTATGGCTACACCTTC; CDR3: CASSLDLGIYGYTF
D: TRBD1; V: TRBV2; size: NA; J: TRBJ1-5; DNA: TGTGCCGCACGGGGGACAGCAAATCAGCCCCAGCATTTT; CDR3: CAARGTANQPQHF
D: TRBD1; V: TRBV5-1; size: few; J: TRBJ1-2; DNA: TGCGCCAGCAGCAGAGACCCGCAGGGGGCGCGGGATGGCTACACCTTC; CDR3: CASSRDPQGARDGYTF
D: TRBD1; V: TRBV29-1; size: many; J: TRBJ2-3; DNA: TGCAGCGTCCAGCCCTGGGACAGCAGCACAGATACGCAGTATTTT; CDR3: CSVQPWDSSTDTQYF
D: NA; V: TRBV19; size: many; J: TRBJ1-2; DNA: TGTGCCAGTAGTATGGAGGGGCGCTATGGCTACACCTTC; CDR3: CASSMEGRYGYTF
D: NA; V: TRBV29-1; size: many; J: TRBJ2-1; DNA: TGCAGCGTTGAGTTGGGAGATCAGACCTACAATGAGCAGTTCTTC; CDR3: CSVELGDQTYNEQFF
D: NA; V: TRBV6-1; size: NA; J: TRBJ2-1; DNA: TGTGCCAGCAGGCGGGGATTCGGGGAGGCCAAATACAATGAGCAGTTCTTC; CDR3: CASRRGFGEAKYNEQFF
D: NA; V: TRBV11-1; size: few; J: TRBJ2-7; DNA: TGTGCCAGCAGCCAAGACCCAGGGCGGGACTACGAGCAGTACTTC; CDR3: CASSQDPGRDYEQYF
D: TRBD1; V: TRBV12-3/TRBV12-4; size: many; J: TRBJ2-7; DNA: TGTGCCAGCAGTAGGACAGGGGCCCAGTCCTACGAGCAGTACTTC; CDR3: CASSRTGAQSYEQYF
D: TRBD1; V: TRBV6-2/TRBV6-3; size: many; J: TRBJ2-7; DNA: TGTGCCAGCAGTTTCGGGACAGGGCGCGAGCAGTACTTC; CDR3: CASSFGTGREQYF
D: TRBD2; V: TRBV10-2; size: many; J: TRBJ2-7; DNA: TGCGCCAGCAGTGAGACTAGCGGGAGGCCGAGCTCCTACGAGCAGTACTTC; CDR3: CASSETSGRPSSYEQYF
D: NA; V: TRBV29-1; size: many; J: TRBJ1-1; DNA: TGCAGCGGCTCCACCGGGACCTTGGGTACTGAAGCTTTCTTT; CDR3: CSGSTGTLGTEAFF
D: NA; V: TRBV3-1; size: few; J: TRBJ2-7; DNA: TGTGCCAGCAGCCAAGTGCGAGGGAAAAGCTCCTACGAGCAGTACTTC; CDR3: CASSQVRGKSSYEQYF
D: TRBD1; V: TRBV27; size: many; J: TRBJ2-2; DNA: TGTGCCAGCAGTTTGGACAGGGGGTTGGGTAGCACCGGGGAGCTGTTTTTT; CDR3: CASSLDRGLGSTGELFF
D: TRBD2; V: TRBV2; size: NA; J: TRBJ2-1; DNA: TGTGCCAGCAGAGCAACTAGCGGCTCCGGAAGGCAGTTCTTC; CDR3: CASRATSGSGRQFF
D: NA; V: TRBV6-5; size: many; J: TRBJ1-1; DNA: TGTGCCAGCAGTTACTGGCGCGGCGAAGCTTTCTTT; CDR3: CASSYWRGEAFF
D: NA; V: TRBV30; size: many; J: TRBJ2-2; DNA: TGTGCCTGGAGTGTACCCTTCGGGGAGCTGTTTTTT; CDR3: CAWSVPFGELFF
D: TRBD2; V: TRBV27; size: many; J: TRBJ2-7; DNA: TGTGCCAGCAGTATCTCCTTCCCCGAACCTAGCGGGAGTTCCTACGAGCAGTACTTC; CDR3: CASSISFPEPSGSSYEQYF